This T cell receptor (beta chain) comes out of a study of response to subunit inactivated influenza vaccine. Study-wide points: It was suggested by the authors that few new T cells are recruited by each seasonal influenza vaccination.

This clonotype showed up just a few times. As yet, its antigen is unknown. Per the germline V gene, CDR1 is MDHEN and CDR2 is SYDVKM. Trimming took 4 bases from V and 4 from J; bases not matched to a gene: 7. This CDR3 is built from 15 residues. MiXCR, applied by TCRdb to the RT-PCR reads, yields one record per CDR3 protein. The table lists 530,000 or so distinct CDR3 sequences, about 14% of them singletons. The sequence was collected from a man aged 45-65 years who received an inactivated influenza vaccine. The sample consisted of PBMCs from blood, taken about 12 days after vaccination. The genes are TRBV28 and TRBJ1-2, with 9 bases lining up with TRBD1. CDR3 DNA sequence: TGTGCCAGCAGTTGGGAGGGACAGGGCGCCTATGGCTACACCTTC. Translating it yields CASSWEGQGAYGYTF.